Listed below are T cell receptor beta chains from one sample, sequenced in a study of T-cell reconstitution after alpha-beta-depleted transplantation in children. TCRdb reanalysed the PCR reads using MiXCR and keeps one entry per CDR3 protein. The table shows a few hundred thousand distinct CDR3 sequences, with 10% to 15% occurring only once. The source was PBMCs, mostly from graft donor cells, collected 360 days after TCRalphabeta/CD19-depleted stem cell transplant. These receptors were taken from a male patient younger than 18 who had a stem cell transplant for acute myeloid leukemia, so the T cells may come from the graft donor. Both conserved end residues are trimmed from each CDR3.

>TRBV24-1|TRBJ2-3
ATSEAGQGATDTQY
>TRBV7-2|TRBJ2-2
ASSLGGGRITGELF
>TRBV20-1|TRBJ1-4
SSRALPEKLF
>TRBV5-1|TRBJ2-3
ASSTAAGTGYSSVTDTQY
>TRBV12-3/TRBV12-4|TRBJ2-1
ASSPPGLAGGRISNEQF
>TRBV4-3|TRBJ2-5
ASSQDAGSGGVETQY
>TRBV9|TRBJ2-2
ASSVVSGELF
>TRBV10-3|TRBJ2-4
AISESNWAGGLPASRKNIQY
>TRBV7-9|TRBJ1-4
ASSLAVGFPEKLF
>TRBV29-1|TRBJ2-5
SVGQVGETQY
>TRBV14|TRBJ2-2
ASSQSLAGVPSGELF
>TRBV9|TRBJ2-3
ASSPRLVDTQY
>TRBV20-1|TRBJ1-1
SARVSEPRVDTEAF
>TRBV12-3/TRBV12-4|TRBJ2-1
ASSPSPGLAGYNEQF
>TRBV10-3|TRBJ2-1
ALPGTSDNEQF
>TRBV2|TRBJ2-2
ASRPQGPGTGELF
>TRBV9|TRBJ2-1
ASTSGLSSYNEQF
>TRBV28|TRBJ2-3
ASTKEAIFTDTQY
>TRBV29-1|TRBJ2-5
SVRQGGGIETQY
>TRBV7-9|TRBJ2-1
ASSGGQHYNEQF
>TRBV4-3|TRBJ1-2
ASSRDGFYGYT
>TRBV5-6|TRBJ2-1
ASSSPRVYNEQF
>TRBV5-1|TRBJ1-1
ASSLGELNTEAF
>TRBV7-9|TRBJ2-1
ASSVGPGLNNEQF
>TRBV9|TRBJ2-6
ASGTSGANVLT
>TRBV28|TRBJ2-7
ASSLGSGRYEQY
>TRBV25-1|TRBJ2-2
ASSELLGTGEYTGELF
>TRBV7-9|TRBJ2-4
ASFDPGLAVNIQY
>TRBV14|TRBJ2-7
ASSNTRWGQGGKQY
>TRBV25-1|TRBJ2-7
ASTKPGFYEQY
>TRBV29-1|TRBJ2-3
SATGGLAGPTDTQY
>TRBV29-1|TRBJ2-7
SVYSGRQEQY
>TRBV4-2|TRBJ2-1
ASSRFRQNEQF
>TRBV20-1|TRBJ2-5
SASSRLVDQETQY
>TRBV18|TRBJ2-7
ASSALQGASLAGAEQY
>TRBV7-9|TRBJ2-1
ASSSPREGVYNEQF
>TRBV27|TRBJ2-1
ASTTGTSGKAEQF
>TRBV28|TRBJ1-5
ASSLVVLDGLQSQPQH
>TRBV7-8|TRBJ2-7
ASSSPGDYEQY
>TRBV20-1|TRBJ1-1
SAGGGHWAEAF
>TRBV20-1|TRBJ2-5
SAGSDRAIFIQETQY
>TRBV29-1|TRBJ2-5
SVESGIVGGTQY
>TRBV20-1|TRBJ1-1
GGAQGVLNTEAF